The 22 T cell receptor beta chains presented below share a single source sample, sequenced in a study of shared clonotypes between healthy human individuals. The table came from immunoSEQ multiplex PCR; TCRdb's copy has only in-frame clones and leaves some out. The data show about 2,200,000 clones, roughly 91% seen once. Naive CD8 isolation took CD45RO-negative cells positively selected for CCR7 and excluded terminally differentiated effector memory CD45RA+ cells. Specimen: naive CD8+ T cells from PBMCs. The source is a man between 18 and 29 years old in good health. Some clones in this sample may be carry-over from other donors' samples.

J is TRBJ2-7 and V is TRBV27; 10 bases are shared with TRBD1. CDR3 size: 18 residues. Germline V lookup: CDR1 MNHEY, CDR2 SMNVEV (reference sequence). Trimming took 0 bases from V and 5 from J; bases not matched to a gene: 13. CDR3 protein: CASSLSPGTGVFSHEQYF. CDR3 nucleotides: TGTGCCAGCAGTTTATCCCCGGGGACAGGGGTATTTTCCCACGAGCAGTACTTC.

This clone was seen a single time. The chain uses TRBV5-5 and TRBJ2-3; no firm D call. This CDR3 has 15 residues. Germline CDR1 and CDR2: SGHKS and YYEKEE (reference sequence). The ends were cut back, 0 bases at V and 0 bases at J, with 8 bases in the middle. The CDR3 region is CASSLVGASTDTQYF. Here the CDR3 DNA reads TGTGCCAGCAGCTTGGTCGGAGCTAGCACAGATACGCAGTATTTT.

J is TRBJ2-1 and V is TRBV29-1; 8 bases agree with TRBD2. The germline gives CDR1 SQVTM, CDR2 ANQGSEA. The CDR3 covers 14 residues. V gave up 7 bases and J gave up 9 bases; unmatched junction bases: 14. CDR3 loop: CSANREGQWFEQFF. The CDR3 nucleotides read TGCAGCGCCAACCGGGAGGGCCAGTGGTTTGAGCAGTTCTTC.

This clone came up once. This rearrangement joins TRBV29-1 to TRBJ2-5, with D maybe TRBD1 (5 bases). This CDR3 has 17 amino acids. Deletions cut 5 bases from V and 2 bases from J, with 24 bases between. Germline lookup yields CDR1 SQVTM and CDR2 ANQGSEA. This CDR3 is CSVSLPPPDRIQETQYF. The DNA for the CDR3 is TGCAGCGTTTCTCTACCCCCCCCTGACAGAATTCAAGAGACCCAGTACTTC.

In DNA form, the CDR3 reads TGTGCCAGCAGTTTTATGACAACCCAGGGACAGCCCCAGCATTTT. Its translation: CASSFMTTQGQPQHF. V usage is TRBV28 and J usage is TRBJ1-5; D is perhaps TRBD1 (5 bases). Germline CDR1 reads MDHEN; CDR2 reads SYDVKM. The CDR3 length is 15 residues. V lost 3 bases, J lost 7 bases, and 16 bases lay in between.

To note about this clone: Other DNA sequences in this specimen translate into the identical CDR3. J is TRBJ2-3 and V is TRBV5-1; 9 nucleotides line up with TRBD1. Trimming cost V 2 bases and J 1 base; bases outside gene matches: 2. Germline CDR1 is SGHRS and CDR2 is YFSETQ. The CDR3 contains 15 residues. The CDR3 DNA reads TGCGCCAGCAGCTTCAGGGACAGGGGCACAGATACGCAGTATTTT. Its protein product is CASSFRDRGTDTQYF.

The chain is built from TRBV27 and TRBJ2-3; D remains unclear. The CDR3 is 15 amino acids. The germline V and J ends were trimmed by 6 bases and 4 bases, with 17 bases remaining between them. The germline gives CDR1 MNHEY, CDR2 SMNVEV (reference sequence). CDR3 in DNA: TGTGCCAGCAGCCCCAACCCGGGCCGGCCAGATACGCAGTATTTT. Protein product: CASSPNPGRPDTQYF.

The rearrangement uses TRBV28 and TRBJ2-7, with D possibly TRBD2 on 6 matching bases. Between the trimmed V and J ends, which lost 5 bases and 3 bases, there was a span of 23 bases. The CDR3 sequence is 17 residues long. Germline V CDR1 and CDR2: MDHEN, SYDVKM. The CDR3 DNA reads as TGTGCCAGCAGTCGGAGGGTCCTTGTTGGACTAATCTACGAGCAGTACTTC. Translating gives CASSRRVLVGLIYEQYF.

V usage is TRBV5-1 and J usage is TRBJ1-2; D unresolved. The V gene's germline CDR1 is SGHRS and CDR2 YFSETQ. CDR3 length equals 16 residues. Trimming cost V 7 bases and J 2 bases, with 21 bases left between them. The CDR3 region is CASFDPRAGGNYGYTF. The CDR3 bases are TGCGCCAGCTTTGACCCGCGGGCGGGCGGGAACTATGGCTACACCTTC.

V and J are TRBV28 and TRBJ1-4; no clear D. The V and J ends lost 2 bases and 8 bases respectively, with 9 bases between them. CDR3 length equals 13 residues. The germline V gene encodes CDR1 MDHEN and CDR2 SYDVKM. CDR3 sequence (DNA): TGTGCCAGCAGTTTACCGGGAAGGGAAAAACTGTTTTTT. Its translation is CASSLPGREKLFF.

The gene calls are TRBV19 and TRBJ2-1; tentatively, D is TRBD1 (7 bases). This CDR3 spans 15 amino acids. With 2 bases removed from V and 3 bases from J, the gap between germline ends came to 11 bases. Germline CDR1 and CDR2: LNHDA and SQIVND (reference sequence). CDR3 loop: CASSILQGGYNEQFF. Here the CDR3 DNA reads TGTGCCAGTAGTATACTCCAGGGGGGCTACAATGAGCAGTTCTTC.

This clone came up once. The chain carries TRBV5-6 and TRBJ2-7, with TRBD2 matching 9 bases. CDR1 is SGHDT and CDR2 is YYEEEE in the germline V gene. V gave up 2 bases and J gave up 6 bases; unmatched junction bases: 3. CDR3 size: 13 residues. The CDR3 loop is CASSFGTSSEQYF. In DNA, the CDR3 is TGTGCCAGCAGCTTTGGGACTAGCAGCGAGCAGTACTTC.

The chain couples TRBV5-1 to TRBJ2-7; D is ambiguous. From germline, CDR1 is SGHRS and CDR2 YFSETQ. The CDR3 is made up of 13 amino acids. V lost 0 bases, J lost 7 bases, and 11 bases lay in between. This chain's CDR3 is CASSLVVHGEQYF. The CDR3 DNA reads TGCGCCAGCAGCTTGGTGGTACACGGAGAGCAGTACTTC.

This sequence joins TRBV7-3 and TRBJ2-6, with 7 bases fitting TRBD2. Unmatched junction bases numbered 9, after V lost 4 bases and J lost 0 bases. Germline CDR1 reads SGHTA; CDR2 reads FQGTGA. This CDR3 is built from 18 residues. CDR3 sequence (DNA): TGTGCCAGCAGCTCTTACGGGGGGTTGAGCTCTGGGGCCAACGTCCTGACTTTC. This encodes CASSSYGGLSSGANVLTF.

This clone was counted once. The chain carries TRBV19 and TRBJ2-7; D gene uncertain. The CDR3 sequence is 15 residues long. Germline lookup yields CDR1 LNHDA and CDR2 SQIVND (reference sequence). Trimming removed 5 bases from V and 2 bases from J, with 16 bases in between. The CDR3 DNA is TGTGCCAGTAGTTTTTCGGGTGGCAGCACCTACGAGCAGTACTTC. Translating gives CASSFSGGSTYEQYF.

CDR3 residues: CASSLGGGNPYGYTF. CDR3 in DNA: TGTGCCAGCAGCTTGGGCGGGGGGAACCCCTATGGCTACACCTTC. The chain recombines TRBV5-6 with TRBJ1-2, with a weak D call TRBD1 (5 bases). The CDR3 has 15 amino acids. Germline lookup yields CDR1 SGHDT and CDR2 YYEEEE. V was pared by 0 bases and J by 4 bases, with 13 bases between.

This sequence joins TRBV7-9 and TRBJ2-3, with unresolved D. CDR1 and CDR2 (germline): SEHNR, FQNEAQ (reference sequence). The CDR3 consists of 16 residues. V was cut by 5 bases and J by 0 bases, with 15 bases left in between. CDR3 sequence: CASSRPMPPSTDTQYF. The CDR3 nucleotides read TGTGCCAGCAGCCGTCCGATGCCGCCCAGCACAGATACGCAGTATTTT.

The chain recombines TRBV27 with TRBJ1-1; D may be TRBD1 (5 bases). V was trimmed by 2 bases and J by 0 bases, leaving 10 bases between them. The germline V gene encodes CDR1 MNHEY and CDR2 SMNVEV (reference sequence). This CDR3 is 15 amino acids long. The CDR3 nucleotides read TGTGCCAGCAGTTTACGGGCAGGGTTGAACACTGAAGCTTTCTTT. Encoded protein: CASSLRAGLNTEAFF.

This sequence joins TRBV6-1 and TRBJ2-1, with unresolved D. Trimming stripped 6 bases from V and 0 bases from J, with 9 bases between. The germline CDR1 and CDR2 sequences are MNHNS and SASEGT. The CDR3 consists of 14 residues. CDR3 bases: TGTGCCAGCAGAGGGCGGAGCTCCTACAATGAGCAGTTCTTC. Amino acids: CASRGRSSYNEQFF.

The chain links TRBV6-5 to TRBJ1-1, with D hard to call. The V and J ends lost 3 bases and 0 bases respectively, with 11 bases between them. The CDR3 is made up of 15 amino acids. Looked up from germline, CDR1 is MNHEY and CDR2 is SVGAGI. The CDR3 spells CASSYGSVMNTEAFF. The CDR3, as DNA: TGTGCCAGCAGTTATGGGTCGGTAATGAACACTGAAGCTTTCTTT.

The rearrangement uses TRBV7-2 and TRBJ1-1; no clear D gene. The V gene lost 2 bases and the J gene lost 0 bases, with 13 bases spanning the gap. CDR3 size: 16 residues. Per germline, CDR1 SGHTA and CDR2 FQGNSA. The DNA for the CDR3 is TGTGCCAGCAGCTTAAGGGCAGCCTCCATGAACACTGAAGCTTTCTTT. Protein sequence: CASSLRAASMNTEAFF.

This sequence joins TRBV19 and TRBJ1-2; D might be TRBD1 (6 bases). V dropped 5 bases and J dropped 5 bases, with 21 bases sitting between them. Germline V CDR1 and CDR2: LNHDA, SQIVND (reference sequence). This CDR3 contains 16 residues. The CDR3 loop is CASSETVPGTTYGYTF. In DNA form, the CDR3 reads TGTGCCAGTAGTGAGACAGTCCCCGGGACAACGTATGGCTACACCTTC.